The 2 T cell receptor beta chains below were found in one sample sequenced in a study of blood T cell repertoires in COVID-19 (dated by TCRdb to the early 2020s). The library was generated by the immunoSEQ multiplex PCR assay. TCRdb stores this immuneACCESS table with in-frame sequences only. Part of the clones is absent; in the studies checked, under half of the shortfall reflects unresolved V genes, and no reason is known for the rest. The sample records 8,500 to 10,000 clones, roughly 80% of which are singletons. The top ten hold 7% to 9% of the sample. The sequenced material came from peripheral blood. The source of these receptors is a man in his sixties or seventies with active COVID-19.

The chain couples TRBV7-3 to TRBJ1-5; TRBD1 is a possible D gene (6 bases). Trimming stripped 2 bases from V and 2 bases from J, with 16 bases between. The CDR3 runs to 17 residues. Per germline, CDR1 SGHTA and CDR2 FQGTGA. CDR3 nucleotides: TGTGCCAGCAGCTTAGCCGAACAGGGATGGGGCAATCAGCCCCAGCATTTT. Translated, it gives CASSLAEQGWGNQPQHF.

The chain employs TRBV7-3 and TRBJ2-1; 10 bases map to TRBD2. Germline V gene lookup returns CDR1 SGHTA and CDR2 FQGTGA. The CDR3 extends over 15 amino acids. V lost 6 bases, J lost 9 bases, and 11 bases stayed unmatched. The CDR3 region is CASSPPPSGGIEQFF. In DNA form, the CDR3 reads TGTGCCAGCAGTCCCCCCCCTAGCGGGGGAATTGAGCAGTTCTTC.